This T cell receptor beta chain was documented in a study of blood T cell repertoires in COVID-19. Clones were read by immunoSEQ multiplex PCR, and TCRdb kept only the in-frame ones, dropping some. The repertoire holds some 130,000 clones, with 87% as singletons. V was trimmed by 8 bases and J by 2 bases, leaving 15 bases between them. CDR3 size: 14 residues. The sample consisted of peripheral blood. The genes are TRBV23-1 and TRBJ1-1, with D perhaps TRBD1 (5 bases). TRBV23-1 is classed as an ORF, of uncertain function. The TCR was taken from a man aged 45-65 years with active COVID-19. In DNA form, the CDR3 reads TGCGCCAGCGCCTTCGGGGGTGATAACACTGAAGCTTTCTTT. This translates into CASAFGGDNTEAFF.